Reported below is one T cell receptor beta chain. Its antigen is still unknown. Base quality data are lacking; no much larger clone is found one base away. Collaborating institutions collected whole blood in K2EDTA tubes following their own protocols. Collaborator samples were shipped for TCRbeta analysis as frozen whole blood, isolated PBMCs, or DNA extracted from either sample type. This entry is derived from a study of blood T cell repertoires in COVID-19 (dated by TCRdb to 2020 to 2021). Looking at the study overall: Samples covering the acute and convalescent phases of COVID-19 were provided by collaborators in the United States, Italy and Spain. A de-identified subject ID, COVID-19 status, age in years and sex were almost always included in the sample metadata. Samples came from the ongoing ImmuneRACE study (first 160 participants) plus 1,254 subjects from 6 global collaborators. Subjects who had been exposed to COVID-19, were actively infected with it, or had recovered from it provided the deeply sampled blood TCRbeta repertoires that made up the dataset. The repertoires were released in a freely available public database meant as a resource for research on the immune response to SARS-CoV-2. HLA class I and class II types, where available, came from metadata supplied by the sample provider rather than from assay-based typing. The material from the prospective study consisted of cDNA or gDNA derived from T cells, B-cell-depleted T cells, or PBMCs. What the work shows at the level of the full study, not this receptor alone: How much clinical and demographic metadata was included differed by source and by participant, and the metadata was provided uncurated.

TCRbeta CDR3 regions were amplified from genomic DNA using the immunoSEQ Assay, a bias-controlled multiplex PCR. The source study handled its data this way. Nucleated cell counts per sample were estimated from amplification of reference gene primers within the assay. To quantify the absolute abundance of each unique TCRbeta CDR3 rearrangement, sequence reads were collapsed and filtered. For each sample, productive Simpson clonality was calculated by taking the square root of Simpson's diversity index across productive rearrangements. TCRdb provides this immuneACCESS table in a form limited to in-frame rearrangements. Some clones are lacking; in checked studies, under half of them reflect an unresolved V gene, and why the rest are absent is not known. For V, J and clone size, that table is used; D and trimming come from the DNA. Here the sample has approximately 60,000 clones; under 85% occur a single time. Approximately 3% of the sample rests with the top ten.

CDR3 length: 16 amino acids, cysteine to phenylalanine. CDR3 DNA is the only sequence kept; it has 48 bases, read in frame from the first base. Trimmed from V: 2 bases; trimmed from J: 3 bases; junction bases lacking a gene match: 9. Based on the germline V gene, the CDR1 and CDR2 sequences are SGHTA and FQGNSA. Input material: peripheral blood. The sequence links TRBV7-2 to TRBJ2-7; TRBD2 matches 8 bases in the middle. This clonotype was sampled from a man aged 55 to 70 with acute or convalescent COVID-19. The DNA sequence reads TGTGCCAGCAGCTTAAATTCCGAGCGGGGGCTCTACGAGCAGTACTTC. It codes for CASSLNSERGLYEQYF. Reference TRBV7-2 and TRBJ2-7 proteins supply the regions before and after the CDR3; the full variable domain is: GAGVSQSPSNKVTEKGKDVELRCDPISGHTALYWYRQSLGQGLEFLIYFQGNSAPDKSGLPSDRFSAERTGGSVSTLTIQRTQQEDSAVYLCASSLNSERGLYEQYFGPGTRLTVT.